This T cell receptor beta chain originates from a study of STAT5B mutations in CD4+ large granular lymphocyte leukemia. Study results and limitations: Top patient clones used TRBV06 genes more often: 8/27 versus 2/35 in controls. CD4-sorted patient repertoires seemed more clonal than healthy CD4+ repertoires.

This was a survey-level run. In the original analysis: A productive frequency of 2.59 x 10-5 was the lowest detectable. Sequencing was performed with immunoSEQ multiplex PCR; in TCRdb, only in-frame clones are kept and a portion is missing. V and J calls and clone size are as listed in that table; D and trimming were resolved from the DNA. In the table there are about 30,000 clones, 70% to 85% of which are singletons. The CDR3 sequence is 15 residues long. Trimming pared 0 bases from V and 0 bases from J, leaving 4 bases between. Germline V lookup: CDR1 SGHNT, CDR2 YYREEE (reference sequence). In the case of this clone: Its antigen is still unknown.

The TCR originated in a human donor in good health. The sequenced sample consisted of CD4+ T cells from blood buffy coats. This rearrangement joins TRBV5-4 to TRBJ1-6; D gene ambiguous. CDR3 sequence reads: CASSLDSSYNSPLHF. CDR3 DNA sequence: TGTGCCAGCAGCTTGGACAGCTCCTATAATTCACCCCTCCACTTT.